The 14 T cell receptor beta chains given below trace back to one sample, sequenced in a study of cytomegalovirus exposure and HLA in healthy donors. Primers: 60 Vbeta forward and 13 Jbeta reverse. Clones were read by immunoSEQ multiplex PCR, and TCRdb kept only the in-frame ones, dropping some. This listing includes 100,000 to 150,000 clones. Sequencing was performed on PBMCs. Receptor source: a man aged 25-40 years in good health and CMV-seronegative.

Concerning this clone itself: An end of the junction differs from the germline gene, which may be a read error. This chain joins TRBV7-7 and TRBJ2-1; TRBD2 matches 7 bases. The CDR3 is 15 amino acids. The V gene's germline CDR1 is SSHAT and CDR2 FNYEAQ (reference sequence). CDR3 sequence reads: CASSPTSESADEQFF. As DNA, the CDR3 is TGTGCTAGCAGCCCCACTAGCGAAAGCGCGGATGAGCAGTTCTTC. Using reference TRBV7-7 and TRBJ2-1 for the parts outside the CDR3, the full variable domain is GAGVSQSPRYKVTKRGQDVTLRCDPISSHATLYWYQQALGQGPEFLTYFNYEAQPDKSGLPSDRFSAERPEGSISTLTIQRTEQRDSAMYRCASSPTSESADEQFFGPGTRLTVL.

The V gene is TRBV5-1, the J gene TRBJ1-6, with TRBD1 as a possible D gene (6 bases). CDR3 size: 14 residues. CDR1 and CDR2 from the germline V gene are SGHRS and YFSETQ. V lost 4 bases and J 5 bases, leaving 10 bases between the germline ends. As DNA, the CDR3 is TGCGCCAGCAGCCCGGGACAACATAATTCACCCCTCCACTTT. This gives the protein CASSPGQHNSPLHF.

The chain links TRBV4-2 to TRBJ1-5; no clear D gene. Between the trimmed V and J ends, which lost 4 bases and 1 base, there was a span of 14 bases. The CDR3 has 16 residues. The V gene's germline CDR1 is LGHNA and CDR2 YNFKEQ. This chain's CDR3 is CASSPYLTESNQPQHF. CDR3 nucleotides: TGTGCCAGCAGCCCTTACTTAACAGAGAGCAATCAGCCCCAGCATTTT.

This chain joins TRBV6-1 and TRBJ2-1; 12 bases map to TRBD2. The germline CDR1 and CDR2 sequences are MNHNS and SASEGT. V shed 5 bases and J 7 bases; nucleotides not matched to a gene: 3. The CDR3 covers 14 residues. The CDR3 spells CASSKTSGSNEQFF. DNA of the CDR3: TGTGCCAGCAGTAAGACTAGCGGGAGTAATGAGCAGTTCTTC.

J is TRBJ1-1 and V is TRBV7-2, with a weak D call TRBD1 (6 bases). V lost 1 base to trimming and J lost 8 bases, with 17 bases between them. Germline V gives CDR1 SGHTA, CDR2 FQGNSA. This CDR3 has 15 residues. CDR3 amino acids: CASSLVEGGAVEAFF. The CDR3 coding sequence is TGTGCCAGCAGCTTAGTTGAGGGGGGGGCGGTGGAAGCTTTCTTT.

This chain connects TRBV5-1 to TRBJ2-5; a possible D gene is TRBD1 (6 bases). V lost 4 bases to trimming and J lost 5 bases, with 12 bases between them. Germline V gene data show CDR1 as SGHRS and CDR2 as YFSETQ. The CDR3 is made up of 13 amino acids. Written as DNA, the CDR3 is TGCGCCAGCAGCCCACAGGGCCGGGAGACCCAGTACTTC. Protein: CASSPQGRETQYF.

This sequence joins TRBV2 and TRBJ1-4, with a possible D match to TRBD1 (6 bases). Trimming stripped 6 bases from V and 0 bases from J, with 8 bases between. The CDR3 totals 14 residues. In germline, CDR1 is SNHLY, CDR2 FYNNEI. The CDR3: CASSYRATNEKLFF. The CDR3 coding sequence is TGTGCCAGCAGCTACAGGGCAACTAATGAAAAACTGTTTTTT.

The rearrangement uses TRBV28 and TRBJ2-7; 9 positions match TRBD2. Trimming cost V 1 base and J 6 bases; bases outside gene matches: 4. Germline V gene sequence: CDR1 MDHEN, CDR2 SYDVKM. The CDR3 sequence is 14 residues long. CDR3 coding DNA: TGTGCCAGCAGTTTATTCGCGGGAGGGGGCGAGCAGTACTTC. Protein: CASSLFAGGGEQYF.

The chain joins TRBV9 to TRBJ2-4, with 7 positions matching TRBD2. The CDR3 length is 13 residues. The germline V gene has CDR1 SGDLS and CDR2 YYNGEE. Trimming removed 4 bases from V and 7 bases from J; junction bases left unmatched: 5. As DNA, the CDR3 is TGTGCCAGCAGCCCCTTTAGCGGGAACATTCAGTACTTC. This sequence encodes CASSPFSGNIQYF.

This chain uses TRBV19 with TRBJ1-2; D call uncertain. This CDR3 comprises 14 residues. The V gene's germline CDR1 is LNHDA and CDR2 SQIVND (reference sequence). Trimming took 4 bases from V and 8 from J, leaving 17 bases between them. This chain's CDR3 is CASSTSSSGGGYTF. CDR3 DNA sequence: TGTGCCAGTAGTACCTCCAGTTCGGGTGGCGGCTACACCTTC.

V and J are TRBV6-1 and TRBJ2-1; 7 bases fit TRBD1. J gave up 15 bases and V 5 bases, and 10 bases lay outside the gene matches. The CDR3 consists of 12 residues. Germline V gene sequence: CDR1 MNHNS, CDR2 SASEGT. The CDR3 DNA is TGTGCCAGCAGTTTTCGACAGGGTCGTTGGTTCTTC. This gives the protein CASSFRQGRWFF.

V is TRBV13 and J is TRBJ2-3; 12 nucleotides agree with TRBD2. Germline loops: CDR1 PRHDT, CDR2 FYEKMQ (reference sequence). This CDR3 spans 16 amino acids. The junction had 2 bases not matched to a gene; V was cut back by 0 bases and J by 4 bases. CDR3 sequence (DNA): TGTGCCAGCAGCTTAGGGACTAGCGGGAGTTCAGATACGCAGTATTTT. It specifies CASSLGTSGSSDTQYF. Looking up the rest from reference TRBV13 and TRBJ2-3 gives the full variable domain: AAGVIQSPRHLIKEKRETATLKCYPIPRHDTVYWYQQGPGQDPQFLISFYEKMQSDKGSIPDRFSAQQFSDYHSELNMSSLELGDSALYFCASSLGTSGSSDTQYFGPGTRLTVL.

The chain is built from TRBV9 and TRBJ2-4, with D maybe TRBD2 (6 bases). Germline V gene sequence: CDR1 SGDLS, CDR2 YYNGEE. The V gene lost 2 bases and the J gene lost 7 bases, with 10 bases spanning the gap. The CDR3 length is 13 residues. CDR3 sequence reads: CASSVGGGNIQYF. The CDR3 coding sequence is TGTGCCAGCAGCGTGGGTGGAGGGAACATTCAGTACTTC.

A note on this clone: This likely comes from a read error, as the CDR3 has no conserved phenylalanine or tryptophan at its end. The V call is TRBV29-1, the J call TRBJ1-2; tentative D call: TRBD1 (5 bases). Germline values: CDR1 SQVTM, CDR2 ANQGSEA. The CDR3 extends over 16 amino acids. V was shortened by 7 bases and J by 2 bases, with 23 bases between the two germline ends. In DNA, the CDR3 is TGCAGCGGGTACAAATTCGGGGACTCAAAGAACTATGGCTACACCCTC. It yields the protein CSGYKFGDSKNYGYTL.